These T cell receptor beta chains were read from a single sample in a study of T cells in Graves' hyperthyroidism and ophthalmopathy. TCRdb re-called the multiplex PCR reads with MiXCR, one entry per CDR3 protein. The table includes about 590,000 distinct CDR3 sequences, 14% detected once. The sample was blood. Source of these receptors: a woman aged 18-29 years with Graves' ophthalmopathy. Both conserved end residues are part of each CDR3. A D gene is named only where the DNA matches it firmly. Clone size is shown for a subset of rows, as once, few, many or a class of expanded clone.

14,TRBV7-3,NA,many,TRBJ2-7,CASSSTGGIYEQYF,TGTGCCAGCAGCTCAACCGGAGGGATCTACGAGCAGTACTTC
13,TRBV6-5,NA,few,TRBJ1-2,CASIDTTNYGYTF,TGTGCCAGCATTGACACGACTAACTATGGCTACACCTTC
16,TRBV19,TRBD1,NA,TRBJ2-5,CASSIGGQGIRGTQYF,TGTGCCAGTAGTATAGGAGGACAGGGAATCCGGGGGACCCAGTACTTC
15,TRBV7-3,NA,NA,TRBJ2-1,CASSATGGPFGEQFF,TGTGCCAGCAGCGCCACTGGGGGACCCTTTGGTGAGCAGTTCTTC
12,TRBV10-3,TRBD1,many,TRBJ1-2,CAISVTGLGYTF,TGTGCCATCAGTGTGACAGGGCTTGGCTACACCTTC
15,TRBV7-9,NA,NA,TRBJ2-1,CASSPTKGIRDEQFF,TGTGCCAGCAGCCCGACCAAGGGGATTCGGGATGAGCAGTTCTTC
17,TRBV12-3/TRBV12-4,NA,many,TRBJ2-3,CASTTPSREWGTDTQYF,TGTGCCAGTACCACTCCGAGTAGGGAGTGGGGCACAGATACGCAGTATTTT
14,TRBV10-3,NA,many,TRBJ2-1,CAIREDRAYNEQFF,TGTGCCATCCGAGAGGACAGAGCTTACAATGAGCAGTTCTTC
16,TRBV9,TRBD1,many,TRBJ1-2,CASSVEQGLTNYGYTF,TGTGCCAGCAGCGTAGAACAGGGGCTCACTAACTATGGCTACACCTTC
14,TRBV14,TRBD2,NA,TRBJ2-3,CASSRRERADTQYF,TGTGCCAGCAGCCGGCGGGAGAGGGCAGATACGCAGTATTTT
19,TRBV4-2,TRBD2,NA,TRBJ2-5,CASSQGARGLAGAQETQYF,TGTGCCAGCAGCCAAGGCGCACGCGGACTAGCGGGAGCACAAGAGACCCAGTACTTC
16,TRBV19,NA,NA,TRBJ1-4,CASSIDGHVGGEKLFF,TGTGCCAGTAGTATAGACGGGCACGTTGGAGGTGAAAAACTGTTTTTT
13,TRBV6-1,NA,many,TRBJ2-5,CASSYIRGETQYF,TGTGCCAGCAGTTATATAAGGGGCGAGACCCAGTACTTC
20,TRBV2,TRBD2,NA,TRBJ2-1,CASSHPAGGTSGRGYNEQFF,TGTGCCAGCAGCCATCCGGCAGGAGGGACTAGCGGGAGAGGGTACAATGAGCAGTTCTTC
18,TRBV12-3/TRBV12-4,TRBD2,many,TRBJ2-3,CASSSPMVSGRGSDTQYF,TGTGCCAGCAGTTCCCCGATGGTCAGCGGGAGAGGGTCAGATACGCAGTATTTT
13,TRBV6-2/TRBV6-3,NA,many,TRBJ1-5,CASRQAGNQPQHF,TGTGCCAGCCGACAGGCCGGCAATCAGCCCCAGCATTTT
18,TRBV6-1,TRBD2,many,TRBJ2-1,CASSPIELAGGPIDEQFF,TGTGCCAGCAGCCCCATAGAACTAGCGGGAGGGCCTATCGATGAGCAGTTCTTC
18,TRBV2,TRBD2,many,TRBJ2-3,CASSVWASGTRATDTQYF,TGTGCCAGCAGTGTTTGGGCTAGCGGGACCAGAGCCACAGATACGCAGTATTTT
19,TRBV20-1,NA,few,TRBJ1-1,CSARVPALPGKPMNTEAFF,TGCAGTGCTAGGGTTCCGGCCCTTCCGGGGAAACCAATGAACACTGAAGCTTTCTTT
12,TRBV5-1,NA,many,TRBJ2-1,CASSLDVRKQFF,TGCGCCAGCAGCCTGGACGTCCGTAAGCAGTTCTTC
15,TRBV6-1,NA,many,TRBJ1-5,CASRTRETADQPQHF,TGTGCCAGCAGGACTAGGGAGACAGCAGATCAGCCCCAGCATTTT
15,TRBV19,NA,few,TRBJ1-4,CASSTQTGYNEKLFF,TGTGCCAGTAGTACGCAGACAGGTTATAATGAAAAACTGTTTTTT